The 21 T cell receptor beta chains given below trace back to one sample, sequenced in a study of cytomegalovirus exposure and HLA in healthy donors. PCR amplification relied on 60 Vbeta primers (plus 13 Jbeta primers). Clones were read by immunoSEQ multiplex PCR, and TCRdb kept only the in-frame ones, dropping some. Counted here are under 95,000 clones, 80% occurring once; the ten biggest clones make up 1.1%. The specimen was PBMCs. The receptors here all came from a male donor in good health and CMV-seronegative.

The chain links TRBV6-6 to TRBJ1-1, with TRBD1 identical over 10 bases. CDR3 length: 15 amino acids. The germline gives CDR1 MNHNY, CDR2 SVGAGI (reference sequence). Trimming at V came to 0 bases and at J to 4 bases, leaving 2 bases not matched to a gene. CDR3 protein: CASSYSDRGGTEAFF. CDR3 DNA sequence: TGTGCCAGCAGTTACTCGGACAGGGGGGGCACTGAAGCTTTCTTT.

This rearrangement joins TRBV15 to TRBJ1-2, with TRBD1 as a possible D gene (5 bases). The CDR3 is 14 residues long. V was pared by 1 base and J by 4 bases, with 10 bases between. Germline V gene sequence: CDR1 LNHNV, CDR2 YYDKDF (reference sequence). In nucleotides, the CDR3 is TGTGCCACCAGCAGAGCAGGCCAGGGCTATGGCTACACCTTC. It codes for CATSRAGQGYGYTF.

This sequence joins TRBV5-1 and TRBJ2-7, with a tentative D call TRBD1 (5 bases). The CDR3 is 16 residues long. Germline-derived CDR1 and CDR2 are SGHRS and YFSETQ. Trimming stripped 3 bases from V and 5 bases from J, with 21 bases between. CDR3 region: CASSSVVGVIVHEQYF. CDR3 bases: TGCGCCAGCAGCTCGGTTGTAGGGGTAATTGTCCACGAGCAGTACTTC.

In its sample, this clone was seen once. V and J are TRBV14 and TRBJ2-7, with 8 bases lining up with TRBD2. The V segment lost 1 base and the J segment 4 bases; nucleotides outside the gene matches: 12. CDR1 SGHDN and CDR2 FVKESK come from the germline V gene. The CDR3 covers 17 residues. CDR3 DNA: TGTGCCAGCAGCCAAGGCGGGTTGGCGGGGGGCGCTTACGAGCAGTACTTC. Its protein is CASSQGGLAGGAYEQYF.

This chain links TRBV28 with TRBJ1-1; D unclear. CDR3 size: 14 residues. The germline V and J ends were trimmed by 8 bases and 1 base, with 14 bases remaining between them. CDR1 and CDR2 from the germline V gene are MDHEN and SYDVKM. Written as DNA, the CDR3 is TGTGCCAGCTGGGGAGTTTGGGGGAACACTGAAGCTTTCTTT. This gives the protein CASWGVWGNTEAFF.

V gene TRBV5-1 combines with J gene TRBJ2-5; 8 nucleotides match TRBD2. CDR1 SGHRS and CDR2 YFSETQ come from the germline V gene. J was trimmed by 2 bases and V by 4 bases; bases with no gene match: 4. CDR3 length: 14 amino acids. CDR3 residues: CASSRGGRQETQYF. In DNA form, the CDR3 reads TGCGCCAGCAGCCGGGGGGGGAGGCAAGAGACCCAGTACTTC.

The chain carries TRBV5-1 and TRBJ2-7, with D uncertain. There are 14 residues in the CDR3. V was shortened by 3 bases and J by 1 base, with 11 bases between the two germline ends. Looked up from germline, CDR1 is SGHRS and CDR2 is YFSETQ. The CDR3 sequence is CASSYSASSYEQYF. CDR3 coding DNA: TGCGCCAGCAGCTACAGTGCTTCGTCCTACGAGCAGTACTTC.

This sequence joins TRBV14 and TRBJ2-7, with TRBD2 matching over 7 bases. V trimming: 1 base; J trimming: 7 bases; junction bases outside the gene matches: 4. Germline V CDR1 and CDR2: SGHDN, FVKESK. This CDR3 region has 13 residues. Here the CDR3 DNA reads TGTGCCAGCAGCCAAGGACTAGCTCGTGAGCAGTACTTC. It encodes CASSQGLAREQYF.

CDR3 protein: CASSGQYNTEAFF. The CDR3 DNA follows: TGTGCCAGTTCGGGACAGTATAACACTGAAGCTTTCTTT. The chain couples TRBV19 to TRBJ1-1; 7 bases are shared with TRBD1. The CDR3 has 13 amino acids. V was clipped by 8 bases and J by 2 bases; unmatched bases: 5. Germline CDR1 is LNHDA and CDR2 is SQIVND (reference sequence).

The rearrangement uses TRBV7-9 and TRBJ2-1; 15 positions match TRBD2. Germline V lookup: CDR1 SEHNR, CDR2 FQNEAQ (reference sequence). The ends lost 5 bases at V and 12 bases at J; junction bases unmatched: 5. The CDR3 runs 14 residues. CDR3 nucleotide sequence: TGTGCCAGCAGCCTTAAGGGACTAGCGGGGGGGCAGTTCTTC. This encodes CASSLKGLAGGQFF.

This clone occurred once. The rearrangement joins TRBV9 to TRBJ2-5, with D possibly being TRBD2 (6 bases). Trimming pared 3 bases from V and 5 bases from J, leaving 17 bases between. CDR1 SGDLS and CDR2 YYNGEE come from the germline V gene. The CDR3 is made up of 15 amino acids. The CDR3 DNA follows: TGTGCCAGCAGCGCAAGGACTACCCATGTGGAGACCCAGTACTTC. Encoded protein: CASSARTTHVETQYF.

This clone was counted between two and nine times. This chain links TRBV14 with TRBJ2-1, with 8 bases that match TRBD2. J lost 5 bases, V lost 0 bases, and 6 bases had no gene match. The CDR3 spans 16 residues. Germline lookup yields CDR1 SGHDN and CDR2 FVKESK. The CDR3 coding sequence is TGTGCCAGCAGCCAAGATTACGGGGGGGCCAACAATGAGCAGTTCTTC. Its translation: CASSQDYGGANNEQFF.

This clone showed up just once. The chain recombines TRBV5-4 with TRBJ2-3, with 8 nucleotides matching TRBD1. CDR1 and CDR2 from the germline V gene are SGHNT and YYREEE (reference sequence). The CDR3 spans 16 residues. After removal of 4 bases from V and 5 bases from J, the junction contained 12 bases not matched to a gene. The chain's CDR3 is CASSRKQGESLDTQYF. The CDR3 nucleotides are TGTGCCAGCAGCCGCAAACAGGGGGAGAGCTTAGATACGCAGTATTTT.

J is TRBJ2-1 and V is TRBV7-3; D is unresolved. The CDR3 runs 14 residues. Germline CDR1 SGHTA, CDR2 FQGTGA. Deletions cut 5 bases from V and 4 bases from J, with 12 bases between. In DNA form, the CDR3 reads TGTGCCAGCAGCAAAGCTGGGCAATACAATGAGCAGTTCTTC. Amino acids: CASSKAGQYNEQFF.

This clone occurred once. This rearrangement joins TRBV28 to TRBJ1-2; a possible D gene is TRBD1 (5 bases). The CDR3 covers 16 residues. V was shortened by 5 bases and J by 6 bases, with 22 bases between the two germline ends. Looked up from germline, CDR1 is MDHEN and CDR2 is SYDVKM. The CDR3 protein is CASSTPRRTPPHGYTF. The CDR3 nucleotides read TGTGCCAGCAGTACTCCACGAAGGACACCGCCCCATGGCTACACCTTC.

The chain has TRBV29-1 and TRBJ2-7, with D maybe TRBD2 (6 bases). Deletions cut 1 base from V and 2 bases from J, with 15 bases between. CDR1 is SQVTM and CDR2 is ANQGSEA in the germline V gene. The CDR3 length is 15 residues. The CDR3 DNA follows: TGCAGCGTTGAAGGGCTCGGGACTCTGCCCTACGAGCAGTACTTC. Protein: CSVEGLGTLPYEQYF.

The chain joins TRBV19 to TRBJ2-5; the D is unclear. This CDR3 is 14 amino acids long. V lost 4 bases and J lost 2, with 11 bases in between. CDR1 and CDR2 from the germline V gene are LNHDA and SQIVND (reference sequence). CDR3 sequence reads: CASSTGWAQETQYF. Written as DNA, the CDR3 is TGTGCCAGTAGTACAGGTTGGGCGCAAGAGACCCAGTACTTC.

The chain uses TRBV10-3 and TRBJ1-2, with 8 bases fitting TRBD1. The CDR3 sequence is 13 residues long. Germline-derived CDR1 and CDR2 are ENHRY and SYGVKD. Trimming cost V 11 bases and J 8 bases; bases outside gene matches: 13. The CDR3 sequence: CAVRDRPPGGYTF. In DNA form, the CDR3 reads TGTGCCGTACGGGACAGGCCCCCTGGGGGCTACACCTTC.

CDR3 in DNA: TGTGCCAGCAGCTACGCAAGGACTAGCCTCAATGAGCAGTTCTTC. It yields the protein CASSYARTSLNEQFF. The chain combines TRBV5-6 with TRBJ2-1; TRBD2 aligns across 8 bases. Trimming removed 3 bases from V and 6 bases from J; junction bases left unmatched: 8. The germline gives CDR1 SGHDT, CDR2 YYEEEE. This CDR3 contains 15 residues.

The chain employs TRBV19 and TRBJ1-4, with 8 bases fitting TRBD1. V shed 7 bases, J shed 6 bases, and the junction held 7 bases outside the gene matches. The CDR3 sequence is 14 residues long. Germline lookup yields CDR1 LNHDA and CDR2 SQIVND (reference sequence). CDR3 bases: TGTGCCAGTACCGCGGACAGGGAGGATGAAAAACTGTTTTTT. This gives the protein CASTADREDEKLFF.

The CDR3 loop is CASSSGQGANEQFF. The CDR3 bases are TGTGCCAGCAGCTCAGGACAGGGGGCAAATGAGCAGTTCTTC. This chain connects TRBV7-3 to TRBJ2-1; 11 bases line up with TRBD1. The CDR3 has 14 amino acids. The V gene end was trimmed by 4 bases and the J gene end by 7 bases; junction bases not matched to a gene: 3. The germline gives CDR1 SGHTA, CDR2 FQGTGA.